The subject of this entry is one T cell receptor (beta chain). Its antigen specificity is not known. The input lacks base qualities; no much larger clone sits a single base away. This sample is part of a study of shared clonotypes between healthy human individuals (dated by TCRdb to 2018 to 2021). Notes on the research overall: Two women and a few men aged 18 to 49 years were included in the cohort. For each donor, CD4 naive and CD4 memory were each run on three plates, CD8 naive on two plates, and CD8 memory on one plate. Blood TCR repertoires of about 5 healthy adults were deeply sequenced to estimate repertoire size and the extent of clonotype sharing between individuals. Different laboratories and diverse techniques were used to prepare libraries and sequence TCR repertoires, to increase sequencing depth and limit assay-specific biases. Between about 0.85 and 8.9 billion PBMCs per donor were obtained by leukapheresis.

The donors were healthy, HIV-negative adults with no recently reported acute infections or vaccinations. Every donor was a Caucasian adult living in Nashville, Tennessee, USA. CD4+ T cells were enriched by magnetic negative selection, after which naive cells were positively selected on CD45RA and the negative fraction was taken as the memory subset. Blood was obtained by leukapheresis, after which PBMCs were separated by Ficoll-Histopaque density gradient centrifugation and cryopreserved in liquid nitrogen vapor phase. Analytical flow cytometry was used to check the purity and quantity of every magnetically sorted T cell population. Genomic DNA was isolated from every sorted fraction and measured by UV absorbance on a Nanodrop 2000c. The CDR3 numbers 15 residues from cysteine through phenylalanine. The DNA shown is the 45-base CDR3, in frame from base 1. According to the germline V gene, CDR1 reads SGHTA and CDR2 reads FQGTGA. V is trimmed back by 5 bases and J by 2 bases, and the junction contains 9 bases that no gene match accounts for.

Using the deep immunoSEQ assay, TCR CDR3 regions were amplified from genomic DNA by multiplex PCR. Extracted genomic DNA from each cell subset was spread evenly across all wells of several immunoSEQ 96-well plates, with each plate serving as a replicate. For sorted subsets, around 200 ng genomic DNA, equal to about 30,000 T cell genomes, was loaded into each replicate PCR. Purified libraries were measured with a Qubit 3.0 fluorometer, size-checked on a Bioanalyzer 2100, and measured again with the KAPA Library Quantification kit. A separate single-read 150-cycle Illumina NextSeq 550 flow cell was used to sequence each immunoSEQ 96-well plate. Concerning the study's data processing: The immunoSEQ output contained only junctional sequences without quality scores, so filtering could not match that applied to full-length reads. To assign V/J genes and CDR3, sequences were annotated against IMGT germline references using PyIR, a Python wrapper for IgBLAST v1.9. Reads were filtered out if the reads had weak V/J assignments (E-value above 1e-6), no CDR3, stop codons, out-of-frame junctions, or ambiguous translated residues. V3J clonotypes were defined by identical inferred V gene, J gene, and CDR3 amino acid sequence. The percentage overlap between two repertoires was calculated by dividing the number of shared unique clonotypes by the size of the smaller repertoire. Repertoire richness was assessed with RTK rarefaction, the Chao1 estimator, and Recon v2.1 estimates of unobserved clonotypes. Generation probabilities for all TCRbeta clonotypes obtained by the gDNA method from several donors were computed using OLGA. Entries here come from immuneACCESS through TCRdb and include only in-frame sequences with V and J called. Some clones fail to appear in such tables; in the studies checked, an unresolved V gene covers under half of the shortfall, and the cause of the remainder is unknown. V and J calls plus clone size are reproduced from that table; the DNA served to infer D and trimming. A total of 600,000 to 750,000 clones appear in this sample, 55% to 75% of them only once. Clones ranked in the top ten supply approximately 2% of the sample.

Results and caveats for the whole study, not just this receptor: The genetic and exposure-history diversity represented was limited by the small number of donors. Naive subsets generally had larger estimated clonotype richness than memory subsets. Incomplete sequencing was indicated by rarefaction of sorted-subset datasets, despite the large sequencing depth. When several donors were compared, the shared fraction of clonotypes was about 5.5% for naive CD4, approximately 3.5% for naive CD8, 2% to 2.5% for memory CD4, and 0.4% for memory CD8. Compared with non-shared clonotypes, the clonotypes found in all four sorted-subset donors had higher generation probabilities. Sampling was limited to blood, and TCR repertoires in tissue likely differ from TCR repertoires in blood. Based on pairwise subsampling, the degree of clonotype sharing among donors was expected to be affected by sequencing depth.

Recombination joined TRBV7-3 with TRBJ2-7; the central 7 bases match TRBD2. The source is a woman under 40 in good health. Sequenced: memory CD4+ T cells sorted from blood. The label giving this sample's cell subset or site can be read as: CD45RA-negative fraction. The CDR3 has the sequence CASSPDSSGTYEQYF. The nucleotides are TGTGCCAGCAGCCCAGACTCTAGCGGCACCTACGAGCAGTACTTC.